Presented here are 2 T cell receptor beta chains from one specimen sequenced in a study of blood T cell repertoires in COVID-19. Some clones are missing from TCRdb's copy, which holds only in-frame ones; the method was immunoSEQ multiplex PCR. This table holds roughly 330,000 clones, around 82% found once. Sample: peripheral blood. The origin of the receptors is a woman between 50 and 59 years old with acute or convalescent COVID-19.

The rearrangement links TRBV30 to TRBJ1-5; D uncertain. The CDR3 consists of 13 residues. The germline V gene has CDR1 GTSNPN and CDR2 SVGIG (reference sequence). V lost 2 bases to trimming and J lost 2 bases, with 7 bases between them. The CDR3 loop is CAWSPSGNQPQHF. As DNA, the CDR3 is TGTGCCTGGAGTCCCAGCGGCAATCAGCCCCAGCATTTT.

The genes are TRBV5-4 and TRBJ1-1, with a tentative D call TRBD1 (6 bases). CDR1 SGHNT and CDR2 YYREEE come from the germline V gene (reference sequence). CDR3 length: 15 amino acids. With 2 bases removed from V and 2 bases from J, the gap between germline ends came to 13 bases. The CDR3 spells CASSFTGIGNTEAFF. The CDR3 DNA sequence: TGTGCCAGCAGCTTCACAGGGATAGGAAACACTGAAGCTTTCTTT. Together with reference TRBV5-4 and TRBJ1-1, the CDR3 gives the full variable domain: ETGVTQSPTHLIKTRGQQVTLRCSSQSGHNTVSWYQQALGQGPQFIFQYYREEENGRGNFPPRFSGLQFPNYSSELNVNALELDDSALYLCASSFTGIGNTEAFFGQGTRLTVV.